This T cell receptor (beta chain) was profiled in a study of blood T cell repertoires in COVID-19. This clone showed up just once. Germline V gene sequence: CDR1 MNHEY, CDR2 SMNVEV (reference sequence). CDR3 size: 14 residues. V was pared by 5 bases and J by 4 bases, with 5 bases of the junction left unmatched. Profiled with immunoSEQ multiplex PCR; TCRdb holds only in-frame clones, not every one. The sample includes some 300,000 clones, 90% of them seen just once. The receptor was derived from a woman aged 40-49 years with COVID-19, enrolled during active disease. Sequencing used peripheral blood. This rearrangement joins TRBV27 to TRBJ1-2; 9 bases line up with TRBD1. DNA for the CDR3: TGTGCCAGCAGTCCACAGGGGGCGGGCTATGGCTACACCTTC. This encodes CASSPQGAGYGYTF.